This T cell receptor beta chain originates from a study of T cell changes during pregnancy in multiple sclerosis. Only in-frame clones appear in the TCRdb table, and some are missing; sequencing was by immunoSEQ multiplex PCR. The table records some 60,000 clones, 92% of them present only once. The material sequenced was peripheral blood, taken in the second trimester of pregnancy. The TCR comes from a female donor in good health, enrolled as a control in a pregnancy study.

The CDR3 region has the DNA TGTGCCAGCAGCGTATCCCCAGAAGTCACAGATACGCAGTATTTT. Translation gives CASSVSPEVTDTQYF. This chain links TRBV9 with TRBJ2-3; D is unclear. CDR3 length equals 15 residues. The germline V gene encodes CDR1 SGDLS and CDR2 YYNGEE. V was trimmed by 1 base and J by 2 bases, leaving 11 bases between them.